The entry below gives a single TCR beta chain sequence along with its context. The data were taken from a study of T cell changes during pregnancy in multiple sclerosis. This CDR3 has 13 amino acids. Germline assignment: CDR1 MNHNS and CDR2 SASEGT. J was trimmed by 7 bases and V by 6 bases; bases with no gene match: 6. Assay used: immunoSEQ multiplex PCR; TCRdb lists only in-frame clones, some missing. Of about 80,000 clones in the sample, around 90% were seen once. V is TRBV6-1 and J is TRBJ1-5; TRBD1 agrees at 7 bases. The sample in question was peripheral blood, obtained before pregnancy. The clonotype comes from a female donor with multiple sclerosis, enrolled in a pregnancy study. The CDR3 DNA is TGTGCCAGCAGCAGGGGGGTCGGGCAGCCCCAGCATTTT. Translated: CASSRGVGQPQHF.